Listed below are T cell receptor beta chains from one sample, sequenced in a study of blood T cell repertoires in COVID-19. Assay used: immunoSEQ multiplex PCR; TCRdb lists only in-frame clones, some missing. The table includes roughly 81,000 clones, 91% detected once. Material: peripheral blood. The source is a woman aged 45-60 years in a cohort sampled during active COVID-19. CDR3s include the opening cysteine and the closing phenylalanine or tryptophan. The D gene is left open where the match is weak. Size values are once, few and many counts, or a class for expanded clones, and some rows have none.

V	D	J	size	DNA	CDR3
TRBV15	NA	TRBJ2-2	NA	TGTGCCACCAGCAGAGATTATGGACAAGACACCGGGGAGCTGTTTTTT	CATSRDYGQDTGELFF
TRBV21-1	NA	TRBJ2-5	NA	TGTGCCACCGGGGACAGGGAGACCCAGTACTTC	CATGDRETQYF
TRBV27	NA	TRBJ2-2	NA	TGTGCCAGCAGTTTCGAAGGGAGACACAAGAACACCGGGGAGCTGTTTTTT	CASSFEGRHKNTGELFF
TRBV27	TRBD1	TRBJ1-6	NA	TGTGCCAGCAGTTTAGGGACAGGGTTTGGCTCACCCCTCCACTTT	CASSLGTGFGSPLHF
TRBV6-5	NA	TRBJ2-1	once	TGTGCCAGCAGTTACTCTGTATCAGGGGTGAATGAGCAGTTCTTC	CASSYSVSGVNEQFF
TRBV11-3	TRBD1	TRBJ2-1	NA	TGTGCCAGCAGCTTCGAGGGGGCCAGTTACAATGAGCAGTTCTTC	CASSFEGASYNEQFF
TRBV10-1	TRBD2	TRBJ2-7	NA	TGCGCCAGCAGTAGGGACCCGGGAGGCGAGCAGTACTTC	CASSRDPGGEQYF
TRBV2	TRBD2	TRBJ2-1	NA	TGTGCCAGCAGGCAGACTAGCGGGTACTACAATGAGCAGTTCTTC	CASRQTSGYYNEQFF
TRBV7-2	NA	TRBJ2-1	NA	TGTGCCAGCAGCTCATGGGGAGTTTCCTACAATGAGCAGTTCTTC	CASSSWGVSYNEQFF
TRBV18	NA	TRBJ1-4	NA	TGTGCCAGCTCACAACGACGGGATCATGGAGAAAAACTGTTTTTT	CASSQRRDHGEKLFF
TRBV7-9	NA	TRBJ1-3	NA	TGTGCCAGCAGGGCACCTGGGGGCATTGGAAACACCATATATTTT	CASRAPGGIGNTIYF
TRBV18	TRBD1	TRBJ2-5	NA	TGTGCCAGCTCACGAGGACAGGAAGAGACCCAGTACTTC	CASSRGQEETQYF
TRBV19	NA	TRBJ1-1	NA	TGTGCCAGCCGTTTAGGGGGTTACACTGAAGCTTTCTTT	CASRLGGYTEAFF
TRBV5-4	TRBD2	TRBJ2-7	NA	TGTGCCAGCAGCTTGGGGACTAGCGGGGCTGACGAGCAGTACTTC	CASSLGTSGADEQYF
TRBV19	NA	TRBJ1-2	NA	TGTGCCAGTAGTATTGTTTTCGACAGGCCAAAGGGCTACACCTTC	CASSIVFDRPKGYTF
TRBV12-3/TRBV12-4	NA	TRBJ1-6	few	TGTGCCAGCAGCGTAAGGGGAAATTCACCCCTCCACTTT	CASSVRGNSPLHF
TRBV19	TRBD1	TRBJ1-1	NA	TGTGCCAGTCGACAGGGGGGCCGGAGCACTGAAGCTTTCTTT	CASRQGGRSTEAFF
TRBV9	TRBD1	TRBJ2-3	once	TGTGCCAGCAGCCCCCGAGGGACAGGGGTCGGAGATACGCAGTATTTT	CASSPRGTGVGDTQYF
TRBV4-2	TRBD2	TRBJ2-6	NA	TGTGCCAGCAGCCATGAAGCTAGCGGGATCTCTGGGGCCAACGTCCTGACTTTC	CASSHEASGISGANVLTF
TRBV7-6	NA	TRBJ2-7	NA	TGTGCCAGCAGCCCCCATCCGGGGAGCACCTACGAGCAGTACTTC	CASSPHPGSTYEQYF
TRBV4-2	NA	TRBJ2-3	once	TGTGCCAGCTCTATCCCAACAGATACGCAGTATTTT	CASSIPTDTQYF
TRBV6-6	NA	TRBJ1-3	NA	TGTGCCAGCACAGCAGGGCAACACTCTGGAAACACCATATATTTT	CASTAGQHSGNTIYF
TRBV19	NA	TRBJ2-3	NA	TGTGCCAGTAGTATCGGTACAGCCGACCTGTATTTT	CASSIGTADLYF
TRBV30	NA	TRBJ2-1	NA	TGTGCCTGGAGTTACGGACTGACCTCCTACAATGAGCAGTTCTTC	CAWSYGLTSYNEQFF
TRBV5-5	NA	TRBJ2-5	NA	TGTGCCAGCAGCCCCTCGGGGCAAGAGACCCAGTACTTC	CASSPSGQETQYF
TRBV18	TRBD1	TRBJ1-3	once	TGTGCCAGCTCACCGGGACAGGGTCCGGGAAACACCATATATTTT	CASSPGQGPGNTIYF
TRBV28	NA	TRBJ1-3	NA	TGTGCCAGCGCTTTAACTCCCTCTGGAAACACCATATATTTT	CASALTPSGNTIYF
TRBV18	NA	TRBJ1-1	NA	TGTGCCAGCTCACCCGGTCCGAACACTGAAGCTTTCTTT	CASSPGPNTEAFF
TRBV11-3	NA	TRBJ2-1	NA	TGTGCCAGCAGCCCCTCCGCGGATACGGGGCAGTTCTTC	CASSPSADTGQFF
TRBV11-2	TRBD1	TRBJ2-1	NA	TGTGCCAGCAGCCCCAAACGGGACAGGAAGTTCTTC	CASSPKRDRKFF
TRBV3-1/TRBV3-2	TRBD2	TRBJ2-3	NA	TGTGCCAGCAGCCATAGCGGGACCACAGATACGCAGTATTTT	CASSHSGTTDTQYF
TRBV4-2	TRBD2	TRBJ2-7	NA	TGTGCCAGCAGCCAAGTTATCGGGGGGGCCAACGAGCAGTACTTC	CASSQVIGGANEQYF
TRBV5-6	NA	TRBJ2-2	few	TGTGCCAGCAGCTTGGTAATCGCGAACACCGGGGAGCTGTTTTTT	CASSLVIANTGELFF
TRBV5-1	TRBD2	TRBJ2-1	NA	TGCGCCAGCAGCGGAAAAAGGACTAGCGGGGGGCTGGTTGGTGAGCAGTTCTTC	CASSGKRTSGGLVGEQFF
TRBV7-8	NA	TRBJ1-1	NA	TGTGCCAGCAGCTTCGCTCGGGGGGACACTGAAGCTTTCTTT	CASSFARGDTEAFF
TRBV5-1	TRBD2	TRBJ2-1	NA	TGCGCCAGCAGCCCCCAGCGGGGCCACTACAATGAGCAGTTCTTC	CASSPQRGHYNEQFF
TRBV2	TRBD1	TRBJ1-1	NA	TGTGCCAGCCCTGGGGGACAGATGAACACTGAAGCTTTCTTT	CASPGGQMNTEAFF
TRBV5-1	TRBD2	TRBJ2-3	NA	TGCGCCAGCACCATTGTGGGAGGGGGCACAGATACGCAGTATTTT	CASTIVGGGTDTQYF
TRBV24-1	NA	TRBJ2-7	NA	TGTGCCATAGGCGGCCCTTCCCAGTACGAGCAGTACTTC	CAIGGPSQYEQYF
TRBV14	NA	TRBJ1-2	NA	TGTGCCAGCAGCCTGGGGGGAGACTATGGCTACACCTTC	CASSLGGDYGYTF